This T cell receptor (beta chain) was sequenced for a study of T cell repertoires in cytomegalovirus infection. Overall study: Researchers turned to recently identified HLA-C-restricted CMV epitopes as well as well-studied HLA-B-restricted ones. Both CMV infection and a matching HLA type were indicated by public TCR beta signatures.

This CDR3 is built from 15 residues. The junction had 2 bases not matched to a gene; V was cut back by 5 bases and J by 0 bases. Germline V lookup: CDR1 MGHDK, CDR2 SYGVNS. A single record per CDR3 protein comes from TCRdb applying MiXCR to the reads. Altogether some 500,000 distinct CDR3 sequences are present, over 35% being singletons, with the ten largest covering 48%. A word on this clonotype: Its cognate antigen is unknown.

Study-wide findings and caveats: Cumulative public TCR beta family frequency identified CMV carriers with the relevant HLA. The response measured ex vivo was dominated by TCR beta clonotypes (HLA-C-restricted and CMV-specific).

The chain has TRBV25-1 and TRBJ1-3, with 9 bases aligning to TRBD1. Sequenced material: cultured PBMCs, taken from culture after CMV antigen stimulation. The TCR comes from a human donor in good health (CMV status not recorded). Some clones in this sample may be carry-over from other donors' samples. The chain's CDR3 is CASSSGQGSGNTIYF. The CDR3 DNA reads TGTGCCAGCAGTTCGGGACAGGGCTCTGGAAACACCATATATTTT.